Shown below are 30 T cell receptor beta chains from a single sample sequenced in a study of T cells in Graves' hyperthyroidism and ophthalmopathy. The TCR beta CDR3 regions underwent amplification using RNA transcripts as the source. In the first-round RT-PCR of the TCR CDR3, the HTBI primer set was used. TCRdb reanalysed the multiplex PCR reads using MiXCR and keeps one entry per CDR3 protein. The sample lists 350,000 or so distinct CDR3 sequences; about a sixth were seen once. The specimen sequenced was blood. The receptor source for this set is a woman aged 40 to 50 with Graves' ophthalmopathy.

As regards this clonotype: This CDR3 fails to terminate in the conserved phenylalanine or tryptophan, so it likely reflects a read error. The J gene is TRBJ2-5, the V gene TRBV28; D uncertain. Germline V CDR1 and CDR2: MDHEN, SYDVKM. This CDR3 is built from 13 residues. V lost 6 bases, J lost 3 bases, and 11 bases lay in between. This chain's CDR3 is CASRRVGKETQYS. CDR3 in DNA: TGTGCCAGCAGAAGGGTAGGAAAAGAGACCCAGTACTCC.

This chain uses TRBV6-5 with TRBJ1-1; D is unresolved. Looked up from germline, CDR1 is MNHEY and CDR2 is SVGAGI. V shed 4 bases and J shed 0 bases, with 9 bases lying between them. CDR3 length equals 14 residues. The CDR3 here is CASSLPLMNTEAFF. In DNA form, the CDR3 reads TGTGCCAGCAGTTTACCGCTAATGAACACTGAAGCTTTCTTT.

This clonotype was found many times. The chain joins TRBV24-1 to TRBJ1-5; D remains unclear. Trimming shortened V by 3 bases and J by 3 bases, and 8 bases separated the two germline ends. Looked up from germline, CDR1 is KGHDR and CDR2 is SFDVKD. CDR3 length: 14 amino acids. The CDR3 loop is CATSDTQNNQPQHF. Here the CDR3 DNA reads TGTGCCACCAGTGATACCCAGAACAATCAGCCCCAGCATTTT.

This clonotype occurred many times. The V gene is TRBV28, the J gene TRBJ1-2; D remains ambiguous. The V end was cut by 5 bases, the J end by 6 bases, with 7 bases between. This CDR3 has 11 amino acids. Germline loops: CDR1 MDHEN, CDR2 SYDVKM. CDR3 in amino acids: CASSLNDGYTF. The CDR3 region has the DNA TGTGCCAGCAGTCTAAATGATGGCTACACCTTC.

This clonotype has a handful of counts. The chain is built from TRBV12-3 or TRBV12-4 and TRBJ1-1; the D is unclear. The CDR3 loop spans 14 amino acids. V lost 11 bases to trimming and J lost 1 base, with 17 bases between them. CDR3 DNA: TGTGCCTCTCACTCGGGATCGGGGAACACTGAAGCTTTCTTT. Protein product: CASHSGSGNTEAFF.

At least ten counts were recorded for this clonotype. The chain joins TRBV3-1 to TRBJ2-7; D perhaps matches TRBD2 (6 bases). The CDR3 has 14 amino acids. V gave up 2 bases and J gave up 4 bases, with 12 bases separating them. Germline CDR1 reads LGHDT; CDR2 reads YNNKEL (reference sequence). The CDR3: CASSQQTSSYEQYF. CDR3 bases: TGTGCCAGCAGCCAACAGACTAGTTCTTACGAGCAGTACTTC.

The V gene is TRBV6-2 or TRBV6-3, the J gene TRBJ2-6; D is unclear. CDR3 length equals 18 residues. The germline V and J ends were trimmed by 8 bases and 0 bases, with 20 bases remaining between them. From germline, CDR1 is MNHEY and CDR2 SVGEGT. The chain's CDR3 is CASLGSGGGSSGANVLTF. CDR3 sequence (DNA): TGTGCCAGCTTGGGGTCCGGTGGCGGTAGCTCTGGGGCCAACGTCCTGACTTTC.

This clonotype was recorded at least ten times. The J gene is TRBJ2-7, the V gene TRBV27; 10 bases line up with TRBD2. The trim removed 0 bases at V and 4 bases at J, leaving 6 bases unmatched. The V gene's germline CDR1 is MNHEY and CDR2 SMNVEV (reference sequence). This CDR3 region has 16 residues. The CDR3 loop reads CASSLSPGTSDYEQYF. In DNA, the CDR3 is TGTGCCAGCAGTTTATCTCCCGGGACTAGCGATTACGAGCAGTACTTC.

This clonotype was counted at least ten times. The J gene is TRBJ2-2, the V gene TRBV28; D not certain. CDR1 is MDHEN, CDR2 SYDVKM, per germline. The length of the CDR3 is 13 residues. The V end was cut by 5 bases, the J end by 0 bases, with 4 bases between. CDR3: CASSPANTGELFF. Written as DNA, the CDR3 is TGTGCCAGCAGTCCTGCGAACACCGGGGAGCTGTTTTTT. Together with reference TRBV28 and TRBJ2-2, the CDR3 gives the full variable domain: DVKVTQSSRYLVKRTGEKVFLECVQDMDHENMFWYRQDPGLGLRLIYFSYDVKMKEKGDIPEGYSVSREKKERFSLILESASTNQTSMYLCASSPANTGELFFGEGSRLTVL.

This clonotype has ten or more counts. This sequence joins TRBV12-3 or TRBV12-4 and TRBJ2-2; D call uncertain. V was cut by 4 bases and J by 1 base, with 10 bases left in between. CDR3 length: 15 amino acids. The CDR3 sequence: CASSSHRRNTGELFF. The CDR3 nucleotides are TGTGCCAGCAGTTCCCACCGCAGGAACACCGGGGAGCTGTTTTTT.

There are many counts of this clonotype. This chain joins TRBV12-3 or TRBV12-4 and TRBJ2-7, with a possible D match to TRBD1 (5 bases). Deletions cut 1 base from V and 0 bases from J, with 13 bases between. The CDR3 extends over 16 amino acids. CDR3 amino acids: CASSLGFWQGSYEQYF. The CDR3 coding sequence is TGTGCCAGCAGTTTAGGATTTTGGCAGGGCTCCTACGAGCAGTACTTC.

This clonotype was detected ten times or more. The rearrangement links TRBV5-1 to TRBJ2-2; the D gene is possibly TRBD1 (5 bases). Germline CDR1 reads SGHRS; CDR2 reads YFSETQ. The CDR3 length is 16 residues. The germline V and J ends were trimmed by 6 bases and 2 bases, with 17 bases remaining between them. The CDR3 here is CASTQTLRGNTGELFF. CDR3 bases: TGCGCCAGCACCCAAACTTTAAGGGGAAACACCGGGGAGCTGTTTTTT.

Many counts were recorded for this clonotype. The rearrangement links TRBV11-3 to TRBJ2-2, with D uncertain. V lost 0 bases to trimming and J lost 7 bases, with 6 bases between them. The germline V gene has CDR1 SGHNT and CDR2 YENEEA. The CDR3 runs 13 residues. The CDR3 here is CASSLEGHGELFF. CDR3 in DNA: TGTGCCAGCAGCTTAGAAGGGCACGGGGAGCTGTTTTTT.

This clonotype was seen many times. The chain joins TRBV11-2 to TRBJ2-5, with TRBD1 identical over 7 bases. Trimming cost V 4 bases and J 1 base; bases outside gene matches: 3. The CDR3 extends over 14 amino acids. Looked up from germline, CDR1 is SGHAT and CDR2 is FQNNGV. CDR3 DNA: TGTGCCAGCAGCTCCAGGACAGGCCAAGAGACCCAGTACTTC. It yields the protein CASSSRTGQETQYF.

This clonotype has at least ten counts. This chain joins TRBV11-3 and TRBJ1-1, with a tentative D call TRBD1 (5 bases). Per the germline V gene, CDR1 is SGHNT and CDR2 is YENEEA. The V and J ends lost 5 bases and 6 bases respectively, with 16 bases between them. The CDR3 extends over 14 amino acids. The DNA of the CDR3 is TGTGCCAGCAGCCCACGGCGTGGACACCCTGAAGCTTTCTTT. Translating gives CASSPRRGHPEAFF.

This clonotype was detected only a few times. CDR3 DNA sequence: TGCGCCAGCAGCTTGGACAGGGGTGGGGAAGAGCAGTACTTC. Protein product: CASSLDRGGEEQYF. The chain joins TRBV5-1 to TRBJ2-7, with 7 bases aligning to TRBD1. V gave up 0 bases and J gave up 7 bases; unmatched junction bases: 7. The length of the CDR3 is 14 residues. Germline-derived CDR1 and CDR2 are SGHRS and YFSETQ.

The V and J genes are TRBV9 and TRBJ2-7; tentatively, D is TRBD1 (7 bases). This CDR3 comprises 17 residues. The germline V gene has CDR1 SGDLS and CDR2 YYNGEE. The germline V and J ends were trimmed by 0 bases and 2 bases, with 18 bases remaining between them. The CDR3 sequence is CASSVGESEGAAYEQYF. Written as DNA, the CDR3 is TGTGCCAGCAGCGTAGGCGAGTCGGAGGGGGCCGCCTACGAGCAGTACTTC.

Many counts were recorded for this clonotype. The chain couples TRBV11-2 to TRBJ2-2; 11 positions match TRBD1. CDR1 is SGHAT and CDR2 is FQNNGV in the germline V gene. Trimming cost V 1 base and J 7 bases; bases outside gene matches: 5. CDR3 length equals 16 residues. The CDR3 reads CASSLGDRGVDGELFF. The CDR3 region has the DNA TGTGCCAGCAGCTTAGGGGACAGGGGGGTTGACGGGGAGCTGTTTTTT.

At least ten counts were recorded for this clonotype. The chain has TRBV7-8 and TRBJ1-2; D remains ambiguous. The CDR3 is 15 amino acids. Trimming removed 6 bases from V and 7 bases from J, with 21 bases in between. The germline V gene has CDR1 SGHVS and CDR2 FQNEAQ. The CDR3 loop reads CASSPGRSLLTGYTF. The CDR3 coding sequence is TGTGCCAGCAGTCCAGGACGGTCCCTCCTTACTGGCTACACCTTC.

This clonotype was detected ten times or more. The V gene is TRBV29-1, the J gene TRBJ1-2; unclear D gene. Germline assignment: CDR1 SQVTM and CDR2 ANQGSEA. The CDR3 length is 12 residues. Trimming took off 6 bases at V and 2 bases at J, with 10 bases between the two ends. The CDR3 bases are TGCAGCGTGGTTGAGTCGAACTATGGCTACACCTTC. Translating gives CSVVESNYGYTF. The full variable domain, completed using reference TRBV29-1 and TRBJ1-2, is SAVISQKPSRDICQRGTSLTIQCQVDSQVTMMFWYRQQPGQSLTLIATANQGSEATYESGFVIDKFPISRPNLTFSTLTVSNMSPEDSSIYLCSVVESNYGYTFGSGTRLTVV.

V gene TRBV11-1 combines with J gene TRBJ2-5; D ambiguous. V lost 5 bases, J lost 1 base, and 14 bases lay in between. Germline V CDR1 and CDR2: SGHAT, FQDESV (reference sequence). The CDR3 totals 15 residues. CDR3 loop: CASSPGPGSQETQYF. The CDR3 DNA sequence: TGTGCCAGCAGCCCCGGACCGGGTTCCCAAGAGACCCAGTACTTC.

The V and J genes are TRBV30 and TRBJ1-5; D gene uncertain. CDR3 length equals 13 residues. Germline assignment: CDR1 GTSNPN and CDR2 SVGIG (reference sequence). The ends were cut back, 3 bases at V and 5 bases at J, with 11 bases in the middle. The CDR3 DNA is TGTGCCTGGAGCTCGCACCCGGATCAGCCCCAGCATTTT. This translates into CAWSSHPDQPQHF.

This clonotype was observed at least ten times. This chain uses TRBV20-1 with TRBJ1-5; no clear D. V lost 5 bases and J 7 bases, leaving 18 bases between the germline ends. The CDR3 extends over 14 amino acids. The germline V gene has CDR1 DFQATT and CDR2 SNEGSKA (reference sequence). CDR3 nucleotides: TGCAGTGCTCCGTTCCGGGCCACGGCGCAGCCCCAGCATTTT. This translates into CSAPFRATAQPQHF.

This clonotype was seen ten or more times. The chain joins TRBV30 to TRBJ1-5, with unresolved D. Germline assignment: CDR1 GTSNPN and CDR2 SVGIG (reference sequence). This CDR3 comprises 13 residues. Trimming left V 0 bases short and J 1 base short, with 4 bases between. The CDR3 sequence is CAWSVQSNQPQHF. The CDR3 coding sequence is TGTGCCTGGAGTGTACAGAGCAATCAGCCCCAGCATTTT.

This clonotype was seen repeatedly, ten times or more. J is TRBJ1-1 and V is TRBV12-5; D may be TRBD1 (5 bases). Between the trimmed V and J ends, which lost 0 bases and 4 bases, there was a span of 12 bases. This CDR3 spans 15 amino acids. The germline V gene encodes CDR1 LGHNT and CDR2 FRNRAP. The CDR3 is CASGLVDSPSTEAFF. The DNA for the CDR3 is TGTGCTAGTGGTTTGGTAGACAGCCCTAGCACTGAAGCTTTCTTT.

This clonotype was seen many times. This sequence joins TRBV6-5 and TRBJ2-7; perhaps TRBD1 as D (6 bases). The germline V gene encodes CDR1 MNHEY and CDR2 SVGAGI. The CDR3 length is 13 residues. The germline V and J ends were trimmed by 5 bases and 5 bases, with 13 bases remaining between them. Here the CDR3 DNA reads TGTGCCAGCAGTAGAGACAGGATCCACGAGCAGTACTTC. Translation: CASSRDRIHEQYF.

This clonotype has at least ten counts. This chain connects TRBV20-1 to TRBJ2-7; no reliable D call. This CDR3 has 15 amino acids. Germline values: CDR1 DFQATT, CDR2 SNEGSKA (reference sequence). V dropped 0 bases and J dropped 3 bases, with 15 bases sitting between them. The CDR3 sequence: CSARDLKGLGYEQYF. The CDR3 region has the DNA TGCAGTGCTAGAGATCTTAAAGGTCTGGGCTACGAGCAGTACTTC.

This sequence joins TRBV20-1 and TRBJ2-7; 8 bases map to TRBD2. Per germline, CDR1 DFQATT and CDR2 SNEGSKA (reference sequence). Losses at the gene ends were 6 bases for V and 7 bases for J; bases not matched to a gene: 14. The CDR3 has 14 amino acids. The CDR3 nucleotides are TGCAGTGCATCGACTAGACCCCGGGGGGGGGAGCAGTACTTC. It yields the protein CSASTRPRGGEQYF.

This clonotype has a count of ten or more. The rearrangement joins TRBV2 to TRBJ1-1; D is perhaps TRBD1 (6 bases). V was cut by 4 bases and J by 7 bases, with 16 bases left in between. Germline V gene data show CDR1 as SNHLY and CDR2 as FYNNEI. The CDR3 consists of 14 residues. This CDR3 is CASSVGYRDGEAFF. The CDR3 DNA reads as TGTGCCAGCAGTGTGGGATACAGGGATGGTGAAGCTTTCTTT.

This clonotype was seen many times. This chain uses TRBV7-9 with TRBJ1-2; TRBD1 matches at 8 bases. Germline CDR1 SEHNR, CDR2 FQNEAQ (reference sequence). Losses at the gene ends were 5 bases for V and 8 bases for J; bases not matched to a gene: 13. The CDR3 loop spans 15 amino acids. CDR3 DNA: TGTGCCAGCAGCCCCCCGGGACAGGAGGCTCGGGGCTACACCTTC. This codes for CASSPPGQEARGYTF. The variable domain in full, completed from reference TRBV7-9 and TRBJ1-2, reads DTGVSQNPRHKITKRGQNVTFRCDPISEHNRLYWYRQTLGQGPEFLTYFQNEAQLEKSRLLSDRFSAERPKGSFSTLEIQRTEQGDSAMYLCASSPPGQEARGYTFGSGTRLTVV.